This TCR beta chain is from a study of blood T cell repertoires in COVID-19. This clone was seen only once. Trimming pared 7 bases from V and 1 base from J, leaving 10 bases between. Germline V gene sequence: CDR1 SQVTM, CDR2 ANQGSEA. CDR3 size: 12 residues. Some clones are missing from TCRdb's copy, which holds only in-frame ones; the method was immunoSEQ multiplex PCR. Of approximately 290,000 clones in the sample, about 85% were seen once. The receptor comes from a human donor with COVID-19, enrolled during active disease. The donor label of this sample is uncertain. J is TRBJ1-2 and V is TRBV29-1, with a weak D call TRBD1 (6 bases). The sample consisted of peripheral blood. The CDR3 DNA follows: TGCAGCGACCGGACAGTTAACTATGGCTACACCTTC. This gives the protein CSDRTVNYGYTF.